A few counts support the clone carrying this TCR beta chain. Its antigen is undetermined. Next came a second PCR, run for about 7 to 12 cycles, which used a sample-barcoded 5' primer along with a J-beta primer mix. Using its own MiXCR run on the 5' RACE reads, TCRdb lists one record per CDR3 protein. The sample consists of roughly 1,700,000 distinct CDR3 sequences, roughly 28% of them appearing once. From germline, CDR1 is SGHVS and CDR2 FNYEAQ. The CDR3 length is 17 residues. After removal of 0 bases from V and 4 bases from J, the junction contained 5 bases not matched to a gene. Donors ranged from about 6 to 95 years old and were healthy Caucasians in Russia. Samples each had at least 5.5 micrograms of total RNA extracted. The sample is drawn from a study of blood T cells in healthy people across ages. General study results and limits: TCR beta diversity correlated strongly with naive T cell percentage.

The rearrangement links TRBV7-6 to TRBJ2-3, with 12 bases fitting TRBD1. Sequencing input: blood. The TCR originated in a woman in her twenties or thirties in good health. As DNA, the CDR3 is TGTGCCAGCAGCTTAGCCCCGGGACAGGGGGCCGCAGATACGCAGTATTTT. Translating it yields CASSLAPGQGAADTQYF.